The 20 T cell receptor beta chains below come from one sample, sequenced in a study of control samples from healthy donors and cancer patients. Assay: immunoSEQ multiplex PCR; the TCRdb copy retains only in-frame clones and omits some. This table has 190,000 or so clones, approximately 92% appearing once. The sequencing input was blood. The receptors originated from a man aged 18 to 30 in good health.

This clone came up once. The chain combines TRBV15 with TRBJ1-1, with 7 bases aligning to TRBD1. The J segment lost 11 bases and the V segment lost 1 base, leaving 10 bases of the junction unmatched. Per the germline V gene, CDR1 is LNHNV and CDR2 is YYDKDF (reference sequence). CDR3 size: 14 residues. The CDR3 spells CATSRVAGQGEAFF. CDR3 in DNA: TGTGCCACCAGCAGAGTAGCAGGCCAGGGGGAGGCTTTCTTT.

The table lists this clone with a count of one. The CDR3 DNA reads TGTGCCAGCAGCTTTAGATTAGCGGGCACAGATACGCAGTATTTT. Translating it yields CASSFRLAGTDTQYF. V usage is TRBV5-6 and J usage is TRBJ2-3; D may be TRBD2 (6 bases). Trimming left V 2 bases short and J 1 base short, with 11 bases between. Germline assignment: CDR1 SGHDT and CDR2 YYEEEE. The CDR3 is 15 residues long.

The chain carries TRBV5-4 and TRBJ2-3; 12 nucleotides line up with TRBD2. Germline V gives CDR1 SGHNT, CDR2 YYREEE (reference sequence). J lost 3 bases, V lost 1 base, and 9 bases had no gene match. CDR3 length: 18 amino acids. CDR3: CASSLRLAGGHRTDTQYF. As DNA, the CDR3 is TGTGCCAGCAGCTTGAGGCTAGCGGGGGGGCACCGTACAGATACGCAGTATTTT.

The chain couples TRBV9 to TRBJ1-5; D is unclear. The germline CDR1 and CDR2 sequences are SGDLS and YYNGEE. V was cut by 3 bases and J by 11 bases, with 12 bases left in between. This CDR3 region has 12 residues. The CDR3 DNA sequence: TGTGCCAGCAGCGGAGACGAGGGTTCCCAGCATTTT. Translating it yields CASSGDEGSQHF.

The chain has TRBV28 and TRBJ2-1, with D perhaps TRBD2 (6 bases). The CDR3 is 14 residues long. The V end lost 8 bases, the J end lost 4 bases, and 15 bases lay between the germline ends. Germline V CDR1 and CDR2: MDHEN, SYDVKM. CDR3 residues: CASGGTQTYNEQFF. CDR3 nucleotides: TGTGCCAGCGGGGGGACCCAAACATACAATGAGCAGTTCTTC.

This chain joins TRBV6-5 and TRBJ2-1; maybe TRBD2 (6 bases). This CDR3 spans 15 amino acids. The V end was cut by 0 bases, the J end by 5 bases, with 11 bases between. Germline-derived CDR1 and CDR2 are MNHEY and SVGAGI. This CDR3 reads CASSYSARGNNEQFF. The CDR3 nucleotides read TGTGCCAGCAGTTACTCGGCTCGGGGGAACAATGAGCAGTTCTTC.

The rearrangement links TRBV15 to TRBJ1-2, with D unclear. Germline CDR1 LNHNV, CDR2 YYDKDF (reference sequence). V was pared by 0 bases and J by 8 bases, with 13 bases between. This CDR3 is 14 amino acids long. DNA for the CDR3: TGTGCCACCAGCAGAGATAAGAAAAGTCGAGGCTACACCTTC. This translates into CATSRDKKSRGYTF.

The chain uses TRBV5-1 and TRBJ2-7, with a possible D match to TRBD2 (6 bases). From germline, CDR1 is SGHRS and CDR2 YFSETQ. There are 15 residues in the CDR3. Trimming took 2 bases from V and 6 from J, leaving 18 bases between them. The CDR3 protein is CASSFGDSSPGEQYF. CDR3 nucleotide sequence: TGCGCCAGCAGCTTTGGGGACTCCTCTCCGGGCGAGCAGTACTTC.

The chain is built from TRBV25-1 and TRBJ2-2; D is unclear. Trimming took 4 bases from V and 4 from J, leaving 10 bases between them. This CDR3 is built from 14 residues. CDR1 and CDR2 (germline): MGHDK, SYGVNS. The CDR3, as DNA: TGTGCCAGCAGTGTGGCTCGGGCCACCGGGGAGCTGTTTTTT. It is translated as CASSVARATGELFF.

The chain combines TRBV19 with TRBJ1-1; possibly TRBD1 for D (6 bases). Trimming stripped 7 bases from V and 0 bases from J, with 18 bases between. This CDR3 comprises 16 residues. Germline V gene data show CDR1 as LNHDA and CDR2 as SQIVND (reference sequence). CDR3 in DNA: TGTGCCAGTACCAATCTACGGACAGATATGAACACTGAAGCTTTCTTT. Translation: CASTNLRTDMNTEAFF.

A single count supports this clone. The chain combines TRBV25-1 with TRBJ1-6; possibly TRBD1 for D (5 bases). The CDR3 loop spans 15 amino acids. In germline, CDR1 is MGHDK, CDR2 SYGVNS. V was trimmed by 5 bases and J by 7 bases, leaving 15 bases between them. CDR3 bases: TGTGCCAGCAGTTCCCTCGGTAGGGACAATTCACCCCTCCACTTT. The encoded protein is CASSSLGRDNSPLHF.

The V call is TRBV27, the J call TRBJ2-1, with D unresolved. CDR1 is MNHEY, CDR2 SMNVEV, per germline (reference sequence). V was clipped by 3 bases and J by 4 bases, with 10 bases between them. CDR3 length: 14 amino acids. The CDR3 sequence is CASSFLNGYNEQFF. CDR3 DNA: TGTGCCAGCAGTTTTCTAAACGGATACAATGAGCAGTTCTTC.

The chain couples TRBV6-1 to TRBJ1-4; a possible D gene is TRBD1 (6 bases). This CDR3 comprises 19 residues. Germline V lookup: CDR1 MNHNS, CDR2 SASEGT. The V end lost 4 bases, the J end lost 3 bases, and 24 bases lay between the germline ends. Written as DNA, the CDR3 is TGTGCCAGCAGTGTCCAGGGGTCGGCTTTTTCAGCAGCTAATGAAAAACTGTTTTTT. Translation gives CASSVQGSAFSAANEKLFF.

A single count supports this clone. The rearrangement uses TRBV6-1 and TRBJ2-7, with D unclear. This CDR3 has 12 residues. CDR1 is MNHNS, CDR2 SASEGT, per germline. Between the trimmed V and J ends, which lost 2 bases and 2 bases, there was a span of 4 bases. For the CDR3, the DNA is TGTGCCAGCAGTGAACAGACCTACGAGCAGTACTTC. Its translation is CASSEQTYEQYF.

This chain connects TRBV5-6 to TRBJ1-6; no definite D call. The V end was cut by 3 bases, the J end by 3 bases, with 16 bases between. In germline, CDR1 is SGHDT, CDR2 YYEEEE. This CDR3 comprises 17 residues. CDR3: CASSSPLEFNYNSPLHF. DNA of the CDR3: TGTGCCAGCAGCTCGCCGTTGGAGTTCAACTATAATTCACCCCTCCACTTT. Based on the CDR3 plus reference TRBV5-6 and TRBJ1-6, the full variable domain is DAGVTQSPTHLIKTRGQQVTLRCSPKSGHDTVSWYQQALGQGPQFIFQYYEEEERQRGNFPDRFSGHQFPNYSSELNVNALLLGDSALYLCASSSPLEFNYNSPLHFGNGTRLTVT.

The chain employs TRBV4-1 and TRBJ1-6; TRBD1 matches 7 bases. The CDR3 loop spans 18 amino acids. Trimming took 0 bases from V and 1 from J; bases not matched to a gene: 6. From germline, CDR1 is MGHRA and CDR2 YSYEKL. The CDR3 loop is CASSQETGTGSYNSPLHF. The DNA of the CDR3 is TGCGCCAGCAGCCAAGAGACAGGGACGGGGTCCTATAATTCACCCCTCCACTTT.

The V gene is TRBV5-4, the J gene TRBJ1-2; 7 positions agree with TRBD1. Germline-derived CDR1 and CDR2 are SGHNT and YYREEE (reference sequence). The ends lost 3 bases at V and 4 bases at J; junction bases unmatched: 6. CDR3 length equals 14 residues. The DNA for the CDR3 is TGTGCCAGCAGCTCGGGACAGCCACGCTATGGCTACACCTTC. Encoded protein: CASSSGQPRYGYTF.

The gene calls are TRBV10-3 and TRBJ1-4, with D possibly being TRBD1 (5 bases). Trimming pared 8 bases from V and 0 bases from J, leaving 10 bases between. CDR1 is ENHRY and CDR2 is SYGVKD in the germline V gene. The CDR3 contains 14 residues. CDR3 in DNA: TGTGCCATCGGCCAGGGAACAACTAATGAAAAACTGTTTTTT. It translates to CAIGQGTTNEKLFF.

V is TRBV6-6 and J is TRBJ1-2; D gene unclear. Trimming took 0 bases from V and 6 from J, leaving 11 bases between them. This CDR3 comprises 14 residues. Germline CDR1 is MNHNY and CDR2 is SVGAGI (reference sequence). The CDR3 nucleotides read TGTGCCAGCAGTTACTCGATAGGTGTGGATGGCTACACCTTC. Translation gives CASSYSIGVDGYTF.

This clone is a singleton in its sample. V and J are TRBV2 and TRBJ2-7; D may be TRBD1 or TRBD2 (5 bases each). From germline, CDR1 is SNHLY and CDR2 FYNNEI. V dropped 6 bases and J dropped 3 bases, with 12 bases sitting between them. This CDR3 is built from 13 residues. This CDR3 is CASRDGTIYEQYF. Written as DNA, the CDR3 is TGTGCCAGCAGGGATGGGACCATCTACGAGCAGTACTTC.